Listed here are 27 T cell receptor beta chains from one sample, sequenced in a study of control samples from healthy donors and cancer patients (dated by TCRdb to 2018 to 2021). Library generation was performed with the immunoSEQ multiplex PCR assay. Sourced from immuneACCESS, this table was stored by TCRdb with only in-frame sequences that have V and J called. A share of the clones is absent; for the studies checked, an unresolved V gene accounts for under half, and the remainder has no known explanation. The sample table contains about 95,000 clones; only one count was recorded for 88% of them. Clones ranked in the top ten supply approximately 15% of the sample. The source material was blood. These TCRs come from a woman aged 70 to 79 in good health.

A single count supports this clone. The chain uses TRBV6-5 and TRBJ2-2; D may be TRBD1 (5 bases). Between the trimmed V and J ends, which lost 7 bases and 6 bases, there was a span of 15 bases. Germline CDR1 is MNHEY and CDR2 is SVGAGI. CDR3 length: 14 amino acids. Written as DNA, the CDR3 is TGTGCCAGCATCGGCAGGGCCCCCCCCGGGGAGCTGTTTTTT. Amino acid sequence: CASIGRAPPGELFF.

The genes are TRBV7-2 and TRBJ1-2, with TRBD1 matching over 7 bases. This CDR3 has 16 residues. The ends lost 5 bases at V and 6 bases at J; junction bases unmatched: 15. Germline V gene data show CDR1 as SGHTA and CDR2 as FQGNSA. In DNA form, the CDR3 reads TGTGCCAGCAGCCCAGGAGGTGGGGGCAGGGGGAATGGCTACACCTTC. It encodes CASSPGGGGRGNGYTF. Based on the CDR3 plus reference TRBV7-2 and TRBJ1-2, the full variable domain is GAGVSQSPSNKVTEKGKDVELRCDPISGHTALYWYRQSLGQGLEFLIYFQGNSAPDKSGLPSDRFSAERTGGSVSTLTIQRTQQEDSAVYLCASSPGGGGRGNGYTFGSGTRLTVV.

CDR3 DNA sequence: TGCAGCGTTGGGGGAGGCACGTACACAGATACGCAGTATTTT. Protein sequence: CSVGGGTYTDTQYF. The chain combines TRBV29-1 with TRBJ2-3, with D possibly being TRBD2 (6 bases). Per germline, CDR1 SQVTM and CDR2 ANQGSEA. Trimming stripped 4 bases from V and 2 bases from J, with 13 bases between. The CDR3 has 14 residues.

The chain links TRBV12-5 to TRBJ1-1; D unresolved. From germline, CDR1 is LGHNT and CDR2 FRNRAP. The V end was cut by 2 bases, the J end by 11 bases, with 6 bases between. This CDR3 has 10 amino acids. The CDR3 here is CASGLNEAFF. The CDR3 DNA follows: TGTGCTAGTGGTTTGAATGAGGCTTTCTTT.

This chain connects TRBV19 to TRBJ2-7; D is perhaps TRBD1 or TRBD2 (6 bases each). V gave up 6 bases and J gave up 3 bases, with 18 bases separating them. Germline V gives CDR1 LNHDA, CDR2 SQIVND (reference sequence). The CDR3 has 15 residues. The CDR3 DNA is TGTGCCAGTAGGCCCACAGGGAGGATAGACTACGAGCAGTACTTC. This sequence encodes CASRPTGRIDYEQYF.

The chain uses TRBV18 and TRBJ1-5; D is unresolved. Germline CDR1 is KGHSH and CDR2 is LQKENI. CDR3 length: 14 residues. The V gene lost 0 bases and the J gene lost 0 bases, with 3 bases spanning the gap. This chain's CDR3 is CASSPPHSNQPQHF. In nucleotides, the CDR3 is TGTGCCAGCTCACCACCCCATAGCAATCAGCCCCAGCATTTT.

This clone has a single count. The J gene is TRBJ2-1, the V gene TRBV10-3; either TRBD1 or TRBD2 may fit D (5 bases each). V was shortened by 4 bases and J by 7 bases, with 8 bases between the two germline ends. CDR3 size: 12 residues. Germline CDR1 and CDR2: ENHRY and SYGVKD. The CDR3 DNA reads TGTGCCATCAGTGTAGGGGAGAATGAGCAGTTCTTC. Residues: CAISVGENEQFF.

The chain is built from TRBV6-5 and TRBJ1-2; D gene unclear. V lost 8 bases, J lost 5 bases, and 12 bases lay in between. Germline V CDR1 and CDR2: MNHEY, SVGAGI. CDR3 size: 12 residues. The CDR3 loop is CASGWQTYGYTF. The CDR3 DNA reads TGTGCCAGCGGATGGCAGACTTATGGCTACACCTTC.

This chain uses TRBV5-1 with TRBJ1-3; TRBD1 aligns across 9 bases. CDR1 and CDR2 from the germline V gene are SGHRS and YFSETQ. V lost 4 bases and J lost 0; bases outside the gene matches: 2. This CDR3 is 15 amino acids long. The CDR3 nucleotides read TGCGCCAGCAGCCCGACAGGGGGCTCTGGAAACACCATATATTTT. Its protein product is CASSPTGGSGNTIYF. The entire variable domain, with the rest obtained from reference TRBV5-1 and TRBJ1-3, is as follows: KAGVTQTPRYLIKTRGQQVTLSCSPISGHRSVSWYQQTPGQGLQFLFEYFSETQRNKGNFPGRFSGRQFSNSRSEMNVSTLELGDSALYLCASSPTGGSGNTIYFGEGSWLTVV.

The CDR3 DNA is TGCGCCAGCAGCTTGGTGGGTGACAGATCAGAAAAACTGTTTTTT. The encoded protein is CASSLVGDRSEKLFF. The rearrangement uses TRBV5-1 and TRBJ1-4; D is perhaps TRBD1 (5 bases). This CDR3 has 15 amino acids. CDR1 and CDR2 (germline): SGHRS, YFSETQ. Trimming pared 0 bases from V and 8 bases from J, leaving 14 bases between.

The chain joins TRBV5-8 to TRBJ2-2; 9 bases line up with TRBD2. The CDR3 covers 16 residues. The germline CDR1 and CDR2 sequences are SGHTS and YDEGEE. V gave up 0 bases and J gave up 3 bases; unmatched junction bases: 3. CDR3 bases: TGTGCCAGCAGCTTGGTGGCGGGGGGGTACACCGGGGAGCTGTTTTTT. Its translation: CASSLVAGGYTGELFF.

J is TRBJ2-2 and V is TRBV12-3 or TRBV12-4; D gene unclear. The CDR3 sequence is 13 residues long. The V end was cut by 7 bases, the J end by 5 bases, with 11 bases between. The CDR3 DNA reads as TGTGCCAGCACCATCGGTCGGACCGGGGAGCTGTTTTTT. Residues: CASTIGRTGELFF.

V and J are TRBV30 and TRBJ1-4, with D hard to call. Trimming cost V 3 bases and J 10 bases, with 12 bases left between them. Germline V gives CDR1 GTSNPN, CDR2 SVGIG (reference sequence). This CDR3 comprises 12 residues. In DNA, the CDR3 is TGTGCCTGGAGATCCGGGCCGGGAAAACTGTTTTTT. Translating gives CAWRSGPGKLFF.

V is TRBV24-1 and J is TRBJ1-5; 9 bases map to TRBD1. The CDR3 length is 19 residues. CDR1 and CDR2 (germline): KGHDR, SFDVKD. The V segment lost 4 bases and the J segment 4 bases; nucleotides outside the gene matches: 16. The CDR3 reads CATSDPGQGGYGGNQPQHF. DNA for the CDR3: TGTGCCACCAGTGACCCGGGACAGGGTGGGTACGGTGGAAATCAGCCCCAGCATTTT.

CDR3 loop: CASSAGRGAYGYTF. CDR3 coding DNA: TGTGCCAGCAGCGCCGGCCGGGGGGCTTATGGCTACACCTTC. This rearrangement joins TRBV9 to TRBJ1-2, with D perhaps TRBD1 (6 bases). The CDR3 extends over 14 amino acids. CDR1 and CDR2 from the germline V gene are SGDLS and YYNGEE. Trimming took 3 bases from V and 5 from J, leaving 14 bases between them. The whole variable domain, filled in from reference TRBV9 and TRBJ1-2, reads DSGVTQTPKHLITATGQRVTLRCSPRSGDLSVYWYQQSLDQGLQFLIQYYNGEERAKGNILERFSAQQFPDLHSELNLSSLELGDSALYFCASSAGRGAYGYTFGSGTRLTVV.

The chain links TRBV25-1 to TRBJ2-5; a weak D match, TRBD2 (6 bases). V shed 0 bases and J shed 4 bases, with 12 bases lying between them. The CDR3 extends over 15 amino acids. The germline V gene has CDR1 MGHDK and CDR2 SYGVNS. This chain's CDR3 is CASSEYAGLGETQYF. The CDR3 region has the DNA TGTGCCAGCAGTGAATACGCGGGGTTAGGAGAGACCCAGTACTTC. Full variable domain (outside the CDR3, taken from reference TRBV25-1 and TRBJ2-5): EADIYQTPRYLVIGTGKKITLECSQTMGHDKMYWYQQDPGMELHLIHYSYGVNSTEKGDLSSESTVSRIRTEHFPLTLESARPSHTSQYLCASSEYAGLGETQYFGPGTRLLVL.

The DNA for the CDR3 is TGTGCCACCAGCAGTAGGACTAGCGGGAGGGCCGGGTACAATGAGCAGTTCTTC. This translates into CATSSRTSGRAGYNEQFF. The chain is built from TRBV15 and TRBJ2-1, with 15 bases aligning to TRBD2. Germline V gene sequence: CDR1 LNHNV, CDR2 YYDKDF (reference sequence). Trimming cost V 3 bases and J 4 bases; bases outside gene matches: 7. The CDR3 is made up of 18 amino acids.

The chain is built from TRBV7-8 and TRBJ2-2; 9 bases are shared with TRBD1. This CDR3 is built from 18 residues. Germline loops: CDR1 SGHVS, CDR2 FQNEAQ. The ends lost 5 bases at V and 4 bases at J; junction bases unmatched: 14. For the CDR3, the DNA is TGTGCCAGCAGCCCCCGGACAGGGGAGGCTAGTGCCACCGGGGAGCTGTTTTTT. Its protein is CASSPRTGEASATGELFF.

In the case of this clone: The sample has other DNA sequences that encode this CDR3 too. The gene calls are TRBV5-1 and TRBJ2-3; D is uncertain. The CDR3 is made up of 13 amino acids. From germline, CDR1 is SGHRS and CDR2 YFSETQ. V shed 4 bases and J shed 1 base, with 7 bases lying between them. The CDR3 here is CASSLGGTDTQYF. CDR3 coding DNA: TGCGCCAGCAGCCTAGGCGGCACAGATACGCAGTATTTT.

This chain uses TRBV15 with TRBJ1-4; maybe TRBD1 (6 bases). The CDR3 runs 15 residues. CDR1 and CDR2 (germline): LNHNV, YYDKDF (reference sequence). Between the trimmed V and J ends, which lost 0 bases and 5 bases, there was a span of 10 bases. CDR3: CATSRDQGWNEKLFF. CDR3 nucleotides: TGTGCCACCAGCAGAGATCAGGGGTGGAATGAAAAACTGTTTTTT.

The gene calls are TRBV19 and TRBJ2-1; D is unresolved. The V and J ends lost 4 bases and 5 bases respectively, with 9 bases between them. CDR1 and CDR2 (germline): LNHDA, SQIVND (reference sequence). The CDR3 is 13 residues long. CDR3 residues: CASSNQVNNEQFF. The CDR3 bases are TGTGCCAGTAGTAACCAGGTTAACAATGAGCAGTTCTTC.

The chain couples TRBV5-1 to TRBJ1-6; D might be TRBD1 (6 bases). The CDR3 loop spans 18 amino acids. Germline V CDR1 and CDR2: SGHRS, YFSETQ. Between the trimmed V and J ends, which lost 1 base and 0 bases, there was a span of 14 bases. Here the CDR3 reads CASSLSQGASSYNSPLHF. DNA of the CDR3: TGCGCCAGCAGCTTGTCACAGGGCGCGAGCTCCTATAATTCACCCCTCCACTTT.

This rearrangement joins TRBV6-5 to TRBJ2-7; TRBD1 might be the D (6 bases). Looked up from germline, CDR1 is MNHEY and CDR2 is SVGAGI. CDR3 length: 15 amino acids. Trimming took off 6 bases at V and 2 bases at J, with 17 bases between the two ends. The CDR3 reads CASSSEQGNTYEQYF. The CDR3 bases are TGTGCCAGCAGCTCCGAACAGGGAAACACCTACGAGCAGTACTTC.

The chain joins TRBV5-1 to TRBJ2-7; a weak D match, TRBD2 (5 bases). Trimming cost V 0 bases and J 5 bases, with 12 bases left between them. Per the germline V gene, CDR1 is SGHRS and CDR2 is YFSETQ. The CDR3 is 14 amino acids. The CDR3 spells CASSLGRVRNEQYF. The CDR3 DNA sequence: TGCGCCAGCAGCTTGGGGCGGGTGAGGAACGAGCAGTACTTC.

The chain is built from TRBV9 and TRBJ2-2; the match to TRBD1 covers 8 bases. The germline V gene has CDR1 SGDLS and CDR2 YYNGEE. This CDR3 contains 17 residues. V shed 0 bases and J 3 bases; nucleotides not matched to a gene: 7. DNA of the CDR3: TGTGCCAGCAGCGTAGCTGCGGACAGGGTTGACACCGGGGAGCTGTTTTTT. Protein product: CASSVAADRVDTGELFF.

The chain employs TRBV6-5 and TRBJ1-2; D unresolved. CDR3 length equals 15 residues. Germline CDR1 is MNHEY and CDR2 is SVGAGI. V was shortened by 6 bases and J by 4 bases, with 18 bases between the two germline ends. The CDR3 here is CASSSTVPRAYGYTF. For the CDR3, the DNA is TGTGCCAGCAGCTCTACTGTTCCGAGGGCCTATGGCTACACCTTC.

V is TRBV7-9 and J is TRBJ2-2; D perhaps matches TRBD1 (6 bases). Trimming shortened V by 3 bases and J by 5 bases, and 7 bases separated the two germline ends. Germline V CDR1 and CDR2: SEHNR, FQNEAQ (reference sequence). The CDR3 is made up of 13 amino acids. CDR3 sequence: CASSLDRTGELFF. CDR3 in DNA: TGTGCCAGCAGCTTGGACAGAACCGGGGAGCTGTTTTTT. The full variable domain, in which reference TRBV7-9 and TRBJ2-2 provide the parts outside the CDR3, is DTGVSQNPRHKITKRGQNVTFRCDPISEHNRLYWYRQTLGQGPEFLTYFQNEAQLEKSRLLSDRFSAERPKGSFSTLEIQRTEQGDSAMYLCASSLDRTGELFFGEGSRLTVL.